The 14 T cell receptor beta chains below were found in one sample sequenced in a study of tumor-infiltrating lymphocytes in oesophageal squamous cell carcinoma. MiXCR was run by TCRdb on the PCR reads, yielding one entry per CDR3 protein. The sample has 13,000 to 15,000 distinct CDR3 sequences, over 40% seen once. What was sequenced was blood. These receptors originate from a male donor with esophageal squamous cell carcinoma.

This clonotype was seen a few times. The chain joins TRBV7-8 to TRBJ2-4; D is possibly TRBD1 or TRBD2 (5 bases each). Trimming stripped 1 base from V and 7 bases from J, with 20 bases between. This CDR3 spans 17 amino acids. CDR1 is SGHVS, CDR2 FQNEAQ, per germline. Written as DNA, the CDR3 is TGTGCCAGCAGCTTAGTTCCCTCCGGGACCGCGAGGAACATTCAGTACTTC. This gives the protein CASSLVPSGTARNIQYF.

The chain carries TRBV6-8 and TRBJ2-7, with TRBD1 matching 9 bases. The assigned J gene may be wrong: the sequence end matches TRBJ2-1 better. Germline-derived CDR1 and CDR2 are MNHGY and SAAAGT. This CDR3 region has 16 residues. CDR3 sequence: CASSEQGAREWGEQFF. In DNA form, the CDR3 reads TGTGCCAGCAGCGAACAGGGGGCCCGGGAATGGGGAGAGCAGTTCTTC.

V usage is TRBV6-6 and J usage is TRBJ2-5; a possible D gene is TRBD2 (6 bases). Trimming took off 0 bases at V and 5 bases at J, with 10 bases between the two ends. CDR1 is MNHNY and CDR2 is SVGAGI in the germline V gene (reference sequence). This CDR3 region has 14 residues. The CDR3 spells CASSYSGGDETQYF. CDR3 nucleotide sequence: TGTGCCAGCAGTTACTCGGGGGGAGATGAGACCCAGTACTTC.

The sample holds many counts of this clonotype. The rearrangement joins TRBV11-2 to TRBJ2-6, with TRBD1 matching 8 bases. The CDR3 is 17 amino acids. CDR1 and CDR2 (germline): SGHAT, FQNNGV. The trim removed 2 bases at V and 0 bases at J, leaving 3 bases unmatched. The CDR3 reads CASSLQGATSGANVLTF. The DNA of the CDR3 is TGTGCCAGCAGCTTACAGGGGGCCACCTCTGGGGCCAACGTCCTGACTTTC.

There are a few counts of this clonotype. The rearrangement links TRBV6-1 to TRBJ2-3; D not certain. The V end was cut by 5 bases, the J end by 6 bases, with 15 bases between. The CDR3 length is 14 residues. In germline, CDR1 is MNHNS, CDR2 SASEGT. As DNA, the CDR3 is TGTGCCAGCAGTCAACGGGCCGACGGGGATACGCAGTATTTT. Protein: CASSQRADGDTQYF.

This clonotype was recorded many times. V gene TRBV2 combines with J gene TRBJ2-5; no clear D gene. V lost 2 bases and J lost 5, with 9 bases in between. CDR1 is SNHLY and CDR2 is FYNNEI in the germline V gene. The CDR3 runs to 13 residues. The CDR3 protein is CASSESVVETQYF. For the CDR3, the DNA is TGTGCCAGCAGTGAATCGGTTGTCGAGACCCAGTACTTC.

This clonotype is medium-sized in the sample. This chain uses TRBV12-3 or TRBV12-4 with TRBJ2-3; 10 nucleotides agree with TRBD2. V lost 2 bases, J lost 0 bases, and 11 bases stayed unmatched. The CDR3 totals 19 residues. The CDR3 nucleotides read TGTGCCAGCAGTTTAAAATTAGCGGGAGGTAGCCAAAGCACAGATACGCAGTATTTT. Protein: CASSLKLAGGSQSTDTQYF.

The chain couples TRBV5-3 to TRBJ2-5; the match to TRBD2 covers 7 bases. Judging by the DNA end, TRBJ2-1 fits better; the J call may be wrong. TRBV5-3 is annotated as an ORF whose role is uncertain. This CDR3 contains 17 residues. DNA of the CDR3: TGTGCCAGAAGCTTGGTCTCCCGCCTAGCGGTCTACAATGAGCAGTTCTTC. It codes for CARSLVSRLAVYNEQFF.

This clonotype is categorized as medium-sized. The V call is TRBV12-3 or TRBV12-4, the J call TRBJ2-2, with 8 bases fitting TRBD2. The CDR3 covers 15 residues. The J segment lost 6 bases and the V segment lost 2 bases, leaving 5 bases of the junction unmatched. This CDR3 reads CASSLNSGSAGELFF. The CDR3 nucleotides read TGTGCCAGCAGTTTAAACAGCGGGAGTGCCGGGGAGCTGTTTTTT.

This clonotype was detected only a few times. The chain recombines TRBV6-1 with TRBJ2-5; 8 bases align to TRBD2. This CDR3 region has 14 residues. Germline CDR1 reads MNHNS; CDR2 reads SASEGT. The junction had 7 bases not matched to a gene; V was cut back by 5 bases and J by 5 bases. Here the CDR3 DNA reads TGTGCCAGCAGTTTGGTTAGCGGGATGGAGACCCAGTACTTC. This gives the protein CASSLVSGMETQYF.

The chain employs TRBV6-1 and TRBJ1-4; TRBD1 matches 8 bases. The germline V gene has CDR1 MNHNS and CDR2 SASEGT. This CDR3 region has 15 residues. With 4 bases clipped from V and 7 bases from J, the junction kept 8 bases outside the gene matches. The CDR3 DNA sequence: TGTGCCAGCAGTGTCGGACAGGGATACTTTGAAAAACTGTTTTTT. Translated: CASSVGQGYFEKLFF.

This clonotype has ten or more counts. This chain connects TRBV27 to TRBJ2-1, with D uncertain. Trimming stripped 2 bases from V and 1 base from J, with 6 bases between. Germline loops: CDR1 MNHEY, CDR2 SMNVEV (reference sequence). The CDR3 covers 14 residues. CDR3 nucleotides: TGTGCCAGCAGTTTACGGTGGTCCTACAATGAGCAGTTCTTC. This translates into CASSLRWSYNEQFF.

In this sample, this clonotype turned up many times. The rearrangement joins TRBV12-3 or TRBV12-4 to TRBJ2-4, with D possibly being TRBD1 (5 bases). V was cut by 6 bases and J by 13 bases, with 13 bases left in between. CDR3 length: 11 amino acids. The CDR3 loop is CASSQQRGQYF. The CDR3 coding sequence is TGTGCCAGCAGCCAGCAAAGGGGCCAGTACTTC.

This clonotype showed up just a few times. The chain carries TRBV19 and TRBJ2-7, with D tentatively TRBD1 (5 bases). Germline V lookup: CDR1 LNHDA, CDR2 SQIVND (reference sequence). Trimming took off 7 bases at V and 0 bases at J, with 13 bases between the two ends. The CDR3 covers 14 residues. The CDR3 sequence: CASMSPDNSYEQYF. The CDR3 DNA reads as TGTGCCAGTATGTCCCCGGACAACTCCTACGAGCAGTACTTC.